The 13 T cell receptor beta chains below all came from one sample that was sequenced in a study of T cells after yellow fever vaccination. MiXCR, run by TCRdb on the 5' RACE reads, gives a single entry per CDR3 protein. The repertoire holds approximately 600,000 distinct CDR3 sequences, with 10% to 15% as singletons. The input for sequencing was PBMCs, taken on the day of the yellow fever booster vaccination. These receptors were collected from a young man who received the YFV17D yellow fever vaccine.

The chain joins TRBV18 to TRBJ2-3; unclear D gene. There are 13 residues in the CDR3. The germline V gene encodes CDR1 KGHSH and CDR2 LQKENI. Trimming pared 6 bases from V and 2 bases from J, leaving 9 bases between. This CDR3 reads CASSRLLTDTQYF. The CDR3 nucleotides read TGTGCCAGCTCCCGACTGCTCACAGATACGCAGTATTTT. Full variable domain (missing parts from reference TRBV18 and TRBJ2-3): NAGVMQNPRHLVRRRGQEARLRCSPMKGHSHVYWYRQLPEEGLKFMVYLQKENIIDESGMPKERFSAEFPKEGPSILRIQQVVRGDSAAYFCASSRLLTDTQYFGPGTRLTVL.

This clonotype was counted only a few times. DNA of the CDR3: TGCAGTGCTGGATCAGGGACCATTGAAAAACTGTTTTTT. It specifies CSAGSGTIEKLFF. This sequence joins TRBV20-1 and TRBJ1-4; tentative D call: TRBD1 (5 bases). Trimming cost V 5 bases and J 7 bases, with 14 bases left between them. From germline, CDR1 is DFQATT and CDR2 SNEGSKA (reference sequence). The CDR3 extends over 13 amino acids.

This clonotype was picked up many times. V gene TRBV4-3 combines with J gene TRBJ2-3, with D unresolved. V dropped 0 bases and J dropped 4 bases, with 8 bases sitting between them. The germline CDR1 and CDR2 sequences are LGHNA and YSLEER. This CDR3 is built from 14 residues. The CDR3 spells CASSQDLDADTQYF. The CDR3 region has the DNA TGCGCCAGCAGCCAAGATTTGGACGCAGATACGCAGTATTTT.

The CDR3 is CASSPDLGYEQYF. The CDR3 DNA reads TGTGCCAGCAGTCCGGACCTTGGTTACGAGCAGTACTTC. The gene calls are TRBV28 and TRBJ2-7; unclear D gene. The germline CDR1 and CDR2 sequences are MDHEN and SYDVKM. The CDR3 runs to 13 residues. The ends were cut back, 5 bases at V and 4 bases at J, with 12 bases in the middle.

This clonotype has just a few counts. The chain links TRBV7-2 to TRBJ2-7, with 8 bases fitting TRBD2. The ends lost 5 bases at V and 6 bases at J; junction bases unmatched: 9. This CDR3 is 14 amino acids long. Germline CDR1 and CDR2: SGHTA and FQGNSA. The CDR3 protein is CASSALAGLSEQYF. The CDR3 DNA sequence: TGTGCCAGCAGCGCTTTAGCGGGACTATCCGAGCAGTACTTC.

Written as DNA, the CDR3 is TGTGCCAGCAGTTTCGCCAGGTCCCGGGCCAACGTCCTGACTTTC. Encoded protein: CASSFARSRANVLTF. The chain links TRBV12-3 or TRBV12-4 to TRBJ2-6; D not certain. CDR3 length: 15 residues. The germline V and J ends were trimmed by 3 bases and 5 bases, with 11 bases remaining between them.

The chain uses TRBV15 and TRBJ1-3; perhaps TRBD1 as D (5 bases). Germline assignment: CDR1 LNHNV and CDR2 YYDKDF (reference sequence). Trimming left V 0 bases short and J 7 bases short, with 13 bases between. The CDR3 length is 15 residues. CDR3 bases: TGTGCCACCAGCAGAGACAGGGCCCGGCGGAACACCATATATTTT. Translating gives CATSRDRARRNTIYF.

This chain connects TRBV6-1 to TRBJ1-2, with 7 bases fitting TRBD1. Per the germline V gene, CDR1 is MNHNS and CDR2 is SASEGT. The trim removed 10 bases at V and 0 bases at J, leaving 8 bases unmatched. The CDR3 length is 14 residues. CDR3 sequence: CATRGQGANYGYTF. The CDR3 coding sequence is TGTGCCACCCGGGGGCAGGGGGCTAACTATGGCTACACCTTC.

This clonotype came up a few times. The chain links TRBV20-1 to TRBJ2-3, with no clear D. The germline V gene encodes CDR1 DFQATT and CDR2 SNEGSKA (reference sequence). The ends were cut back, 5 bases at V and 2 bases at J, with 11 bases in the middle. The CDR3 is 13 amino acids. CDR3 residues: CSALGHLTDTQYF. The CDR3, as DNA: TGCAGTGCTCTTGGCCACCTCACAGATACGCAGTATTTT.

V gene TRBV5-8 combines with J gene TRBJ1-5; weak D call: TRBD1 (5 bases). The CDR3 extends over 13 amino acids. Germline V lookup: CDR1 SGHTS, CDR2 YDEGEE. Trimming took 3 bases from V and 3 from J, leaving 7 bases between them. The CDR3 nucleotides are TGTGCCAGCAGCTGGGACCTCAATCAGCCCCAGCATTTT. It translates to CASSWDLNQPQHF.

This clonotype has only a few counts. V gene TRBV7-6 combines with J gene TRBJ2-2; unclear D gene. The V and J ends lost 1 base and 0 bases respectively, with 12 bases between them. From germline, CDR1 is SGHVS and CDR2 FNYEAQ. The CDR3 is 17 amino acids. This chain's CDR3 is CASSLEGPHANTGELFF. The CDR3 nucleotides read TGTGCCAGCAGCTTAGAAGGGCCCCACGCGAACACCGGGGAGCTGTTTTTT.

CDR3 region: CASSLALLAGVTNEQFF. The CDR3, as DNA: TGTGCCAGCAGCTTAGCCTTACTAGCGGGAGTCACTAATGAGCAGTTCTTC. The V gene is TRBV7-2, the J gene TRBJ2-1; 11 bases map to TRBD2. Germline V gene lookup returns CDR1 SGHTA and CDR2 FQGNSA. CDR3 length: 17 residues. The V and J ends lost 0 bases and 7 bases, in that order; junction bases with no gene match: 8.

Only a few counts were recorded for this clonotype. The CDR3 DNA reads as TGCGCCAGCAGCATGACGGGACACTTAAACACTGAAGCTTTCTTT. Amino acids: CASSMTGHLNTEAFF. The chain carries TRBV5-1 and TRBJ1-1; tentative D call: TRBD1 (6 bases). CDR3 length equals 15 residues. V shed 4 bases and J shed 2 bases, with 15 bases lying between them. Germline V gives CDR1 SGHRS, CDR2 YFSETQ. The full variable domain, rest sourced from reference TRBV5-1 and TRBJ1-1, is KAGVTQTPRYLIKTRGQQVTLSCSPISGHRSVSWYQQTPGQGLQFLFEYFSETQRNKGNFPGRFSGRQFSNSRSEMNVSTLELGDSALYLCASSMTGHLNTEAFFGQGTRLTVV.